The 12 T cell receptor beta chains below come from one sample, sequenced in a study of cytomegalovirus exposure and HLA in healthy donors. Primers included in the PCR were 60 Vbeta and 13 Jbeta primers. Clones were read by immunoSEQ multiplex PCR, and TCRdb kept only the in-frame ones, dropping some. The sample records roughly 100,000 clones, roughly four fifths being singletons. Sequencing input: PBMCs. The source is a man aged 50 or older in good health and CMV-seronegative.

For the CDR3, the DNA is TGCGCCAGCAGCTCAAGACAGGGGAGGGACACCGGGGAGCTGTTTTTT. Translated: CASSSRQGRDTGELFF. The chain is built from TRBV5-1 and TRBJ2-2, with TRBD1 as a possible D gene (8 bases). Trimming stripped 3 bases from V and 3 bases from J, with 15 bases between. There are 16 residues in the CDR3. Germline values: CDR1 SGHRS, CDR2 YFSETQ.

The chain recombines TRBV11-2 with TRBJ2-2; D is possibly TRBD2 (5 bases). Deletions cut 2 bases from V and 6 bases from J, with 13 bases between. Germline CDR1 is SGHAT and CDR2 is FQNNGV. The CDR3 runs to 15 residues. CDR3 loop: CASSLFEGRAGELFF. In DNA form, the CDR3 reads TGTGCCAGCAGCTTATTTGAGGGTCGGGCCGGGGAGCTGTTTTTT.

The chain employs TRBV5-5 and TRBJ2-5, with TRBD2 as a possible D gene (6 bases). The CDR3 covers 14 residues. V gave up 1 base and J gave up 5 bases, with 12 bases separating them. CDR1 and CDR2 (germline): SGHKS, YYEKEE (reference sequence). The CDR3 sequence: CASSLYGGGETQYF. DNA of the CDR3: TGTGCCAGCAGCTTGTATGGCGGAGGGGAGACCCAGTACTTC.

The chain couples TRBV14 to TRBJ1-1; no clear D. This CDR3 is 13 amino acids long. Trimming took off 4 bases at V and 1 base at J, with 7 bases between the two ends. The germline gives CDR1 SGHDN, CDR2 FVKESK. The CDR3: CASSLRGNTEAFF. In nucleotides, the CDR3 is TGTGCCAGCAGCCTTCGGGGGAACACTGAAGCTTTCTTT. Drawing the rest from reference TRBV14 and TRBJ1-1, the complete variable domain is EAGVTQFPSHSVIEKGQTVTLRCDPISGHDNLYWYRRVMGKEIKFLLHFVKESKQDESGMPNNRFLAERTGGTYSTLKVQPAELEDSGVYFCASSLRGNTEAFFGQGTRLTVV.

The chain recombines TRBV15 with TRBJ1-1; TRBD1 might be the D (5 bases). V dropped 3 bases and J dropped 0 bases, with 14 bases sitting between them. Germline V CDR1 and CDR2: LNHNV, YYDKDF (reference sequence). CDR3 size: 16 residues. CDR3 loop: CATSSSGYGLNTEAFF. CDR3 nucleotide sequence: TGTGCCACCAGCAGTTCAGGGTATGGGCTGAACACTGAAGCTTTCTTT.

The rearrangement links TRBV2 to TRBJ2-1, with a possible D match to TRBD2 (5 bases). The V gene's germline CDR1 is SNHLY and CDR2 FYNNEI. V lost 6 bases and J lost 4, with 10 bases in between. The CDR3 is 13 residues long. For the CDR3, the DNA is TGTGCCAGCAGCTCGACTACATACAATGAGCAGTTCTTC. Amino acids: CASSSTTYNEQFF.

With respect to this clone: A junction boundary mismatches the germline segment, possibly from a read error. CDR3 DNA: TGTTCCAGCAGCATTGAAACGCTAGGGGACTACACCTTC. Residues: CSSSIETLGDYTF. The rearrangement joins TRBV7-9 to TRBJ1-2, with a tentative D call TRBD1 (5 bases). Germline loops: CDR1 SEHNR, CDR2 FQNEAQ (reference sequence). This CDR3 is built from 13 residues. The variable domain in full, with the rest retrieved from reference TRBV7-9 and TRBJ1-2, is DTGVSQNPRHKITKRGQNVTFRCDPISEHNRLYWYRQTLGQGPEFLTYFQNEAQLEKSRLLSDRFSAERPKGSFSTLEIQRTEQGDSAMYLCSSSIETLGDYTFGSGTRLTVV.

This chain joins TRBV6-1 and TRBJ1-1; D uncertain. V lost 10 bases, J lost 1 base, and 13 bases lay in between. Germline V gives CDR1 MNHNS, CDR2 SASEGT. The CDR3 spans 13 residues. CDR3 amino acids: CATSSEGNTEAFF. In DNA, the CDR3 is TGTGCCACCTCCTCCGAGGGGAACACTGAAGCTTTCTTT.

This chain connects TRBV7-9 to TRBJ2-5, with TRBD2 matching 7 bases. Germline CDR1 reads SEHNR; CDR2 reads FQNEAQ (reference sequence). The CDR3 length is 15 residues. Germline trimming cut 5 bases from V and 3 bases from J; bases unmatched to any gene: 9. The CDR3 DNA sequence: TGTGCCAGCAGCCAACGGCAGGGAGGGGAAGAGACCCAGTACTTC. Protein sequence: CASSQRQGGEETQYF.

V usage is TRBV19 and J usage is TRBJ2-1; a weak D match, TRBD2 (5 bases). The V and J ends lost 0 bases and 7 bases respectively, with 7 bases between them. Germline lookup yields CDR1 LNHDA and CDR2 SQIVND (reference sequence). This CDR3 is 13 amino acids long. The CDR3 region has the DNA TGTGCCAGTAGTATAGATAGGGAGAATGAGCAGTTCTTC. The encoded protein is CASSIDRENEQFF.

This clone occurred once. The DNA is left out, because the CDR3 cannot be placed on it with certainty; the CDR3 is given as TCRdb lists it. The chain recombines TRBV5-1 with TRBJ1-3. The CDR3 length equals 16 residues, ends included. Looked up from germline, CDR1 is SGHRS and CDR2 is YFSETQ. The CDR3 loop reads CASSLGGVGPGNTTYF.

This clone was seen just once. The chain is built from TRBV4-1 and TRBJ2-5; TRBD1 aligns across 7 bases. The J segment lost 3 bases and the V segment lost 2 bases, leaving 9 bases of the junction unmatched. CDR1 and CDR2 (germline): MGHRA, YSYEKL. CDR3 size: 16 residues. The CDR3 region is CASSQLRDSQKETQYF. The CDR3 DNA reads TGCGCCAGCAGCCAATTACGGGACAGCCAAAAAGAGACCCAGTACTTC.